This record concerns one TCR beta chain sequence. These data originate in a study of T cell responses to AZD1222 COVID-19 vaccine. Some clones are missing from TCRdb's copy, which holds only in-frame ones; the method was immunoSEQ multiplex PCR. The sample has about 76,000 clones; over 65% are singletons. V lost 5 bases and J 2 bases, leaving 9 bases between the germline ends. Germline CDR1 and CDR2: MNHEY and SMNVEV (reference sequence). The CDR3 is 13 residues long. This receptor was taken from an adult who received the MenACWY meningococcal vaccine as a control. The sample here was peripheral blood, taken 28 days after the second dose of the MenACWY control vaccine. The V and J genes are TRBV27 and TRBJ1-1; possible D gene TRBD1, 6 bases. The CDR3 here is CASSPRGNTEAFF. The CDR3 bases are TGTGCCAGCAGTCCCAGGGGAAACACTGAAGCTTTCTTT.